This T cell receptor (beta chain) emerged from a study of beta chain features in type 1 diabetes. Across the whole study: Cell yields, gender and age were comparable in patients and healthy donors.

All of the sorted populations showed purity greater than 95%. Findings and caveats of the study: In type 1 diabetes patients, VDJ junctions had fewer insertions; deletions at these junctions were more frequent. Shortening that was moderate but significant affected the TCRB CDR3s of Type 1 diabetes patients in all four CD4+ subsets.

This clone was observed a handful of times. Its target is unknown. Investigators reverse transcribed all isolated RNA, so they sequenced expressed TCRB transcripts. Profiling relied on immunoSEQ multiplex PCR, and the TCRdb table lists in-frame clones only, not all of them. The sample contains about 230,000 clones, around 10% of which appear only once. V trimming: 5 bases; J trimming: 2 bases; junction bases outside the gene matches: 3. The CDR3 length is 15 residues. CDR1 and CDR2 (germline): MGHDK, SYGVNS. The TCR originated in a woman in her late teens or twenties in good health. The gene calls are TRBV25-1 and TRBJ2-3, with 11 bases that match TRBD2. Sequenced input: naive CD4+ T cells from blood. The chain's CDR3 is CASSQTSGVTDTQYF. The CDR3 nucleotides read TGTGCCAGCAGTCAGACTAGCGGGGTCACAGATACGCAGTATTTT. Combining the CDR3 with reference TRBV25-1 and TRBJ2-3 gives the whole variable domain EADIYQTPRYLVIGTGKKITLECSQTMGHDKMYWYQQDPGMELHLIHYSYGVNSTEKGDLSSESTVSRIRTEHFPLTLESARPSHTSQYLCASSQTSGVTDTQYFGPGTRLTVL.